This T cell receptor (beta chain) originates from a study of T cells after yellow fever vaccination. For TCR, cDNA came from 5'RACE template switching, which added a universal primer site and UMIs. TCRdb fed the 5' RACE reads into MiXCR, producing one record per CDR3 protein. Of roughly 32,000 distinct CDR3 sequences listed, approximately 4.7% are singletons. This clonotype has a count of ten or more. Antigen: not known. Study-level points and caveats: Some clonotypes, a small share, were shared between CD4 and CD8 compartments.

This CDR3 is 20 amino acids long. J was trimmed by 2 bases and V by 4 bases; bases with no gene match: 19. Germline values: CDR1 LNHNV, CDR2 YYDKDF (reference sequence). The TCR was taken from a man between 25 and 39 years old who received the YFV17D yellow fever vaccine. The rearrangement joins TRBV15 to TRBJ1-5; 8 bases align to TRBD1. Specimen: CD8+ T cells sorted from PBMCs, collected 5 days after the yellow fever booster vaccination. This chain's CDR3 is CATSTNPEAGGPIGNQPQHF. CDR3 in DNA: TGTGCCACCAGCACCAACCCTGAGGCAGGGGGCCCTATAGGCAATCAGCCCCAGCATTTT.